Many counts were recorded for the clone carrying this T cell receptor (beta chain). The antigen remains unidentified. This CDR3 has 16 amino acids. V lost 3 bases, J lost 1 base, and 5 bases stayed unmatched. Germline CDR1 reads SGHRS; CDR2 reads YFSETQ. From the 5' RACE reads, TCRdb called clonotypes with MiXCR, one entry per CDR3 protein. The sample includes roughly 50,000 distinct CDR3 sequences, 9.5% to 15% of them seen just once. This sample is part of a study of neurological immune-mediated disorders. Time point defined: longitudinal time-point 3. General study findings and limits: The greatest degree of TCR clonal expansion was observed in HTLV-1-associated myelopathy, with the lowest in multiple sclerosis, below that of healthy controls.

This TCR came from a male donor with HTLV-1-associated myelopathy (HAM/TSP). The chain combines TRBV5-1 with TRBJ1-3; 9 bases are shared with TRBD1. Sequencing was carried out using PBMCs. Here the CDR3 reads CASSSGQGLSGNTIYF. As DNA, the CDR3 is TGCGCCAGCAGCTCGGGACAGGGCCTTTCTGGAAACACCATATATTTT.